Below, 21 T cell receptor beta chains from the same sample are listed, as sequenced in a study of blood T cell repertoires in COVID-19. Produced via immunoSEQ multiplex PCR; TCRdb's table is partial and in-frame only. The data show roughly 250,000 clones, with over 75% seen just once and 3.5% to 5.5% held by the top ten. The specimen sequenced was PBMCs or T cells enriched from blood (not recorded which). The receptors here all came from a woman in her 30s who had recovered from COVID-19.

The chain joins TRBV7-9 to TRBJ2-2, with D unresolved. CDR3 length: 14 residues. The V and J ends lost 0 bases and 4 bases respectively, with 6 bases between them. Germline V gene sequence: CDR1 SEHNR, CDR2 FQNEAQ (reference sequence). The CDR3 coding sequence is TGTGCCAGCAGCTTAGCGGTGAGCACCGGGGAGCTGTTTTTT. It codes for CASSLAVSTGELFF.

This clone showed up just a few times. V usage is TRBV27 and J usage is TRBJ2-2, with D perhaps TRBD2 (5 bases). The CDR3 spans 14 residues. The V and J ends lost 2 bases and 4 bases respectively, with 8 bases between them. Germline CDR1 and CDR2: MNHEY and SMNVEV (reference sequence). The CDR3 protein is CASSLNGLTGELFF. As DNA, the CDR3 is TGTGCCAGCAGTTTAAATGGACTCACCGGGGAGCTGTTTTTT.

This clone was detected only once. The chain recombines TRBV15 with TRBJ1-2; possible D gene TRBD1, 5 bases. The ends were cut back, 0 bases at V and 6 bases at J, with 11 bases in the middle. Germline CDR1 and CDR2: LNHNV and YYDKDF (reference sequence). The CDR3 spans 14 residues. For the CDR3, the DNA is TGTGCCACCAGCAGAGATTGGGGCAGGGATGGCTACACCTTC. This codes for CATSRDWGRDGYTF. Together with reference TRBV15 and TRBJ1-2, the CDR3 gives the full variable domain: DAMVIQNPRYQVTQFGKPVTLSCSQTLNHNVMYWYQQKSSQAPKLLFHYYDKDFNNEADTPDNFQSRRPNTSFCFLDIRSPGLGDTAMYLCATSRDWGRDGYTFGSGTRLTVV.

This sequence joins TRBV5-8 and TRBJ1-3, with a tentative D call TRBD1 (6 bases). V lost 0 bases to trimming and J lost 1 base, with 11 bases between them. The CDR3 has 16 residues. The V gene's germline CDR1 is SGHTS and CDR2 YDEGEE. The CDR3 region has the DNA TGTGCCAGCAGCTTGGGGACAGATTCTTCTGGAAACACCATATATTTT. Amino acids: CASSLGTDSSGNTIYF.

Comments on this clone: Other DNA sequences of this sample code for an identical CDR3. The rearrangement links TRBV28 to TRBJ2-1; weak D call: TRBD2 (5 bases). Germline V gene data show CDR1 as MDHEN and CDR2 as SYDVKM. The CDR3 is made up of 14 amino acids. The germline V and J ends were trimmed by 2 bases and 9 bases, with 14 bases remaining between them. The CDR3 sequence: CASSLRNSEGEQFF. The CDR3 DNA is TGTGCCAGCAGTTTAAGGAACAGTGAGGGTGAGCAGTTCTTC.

A single count supports this clone. The chain carries TRBV12-3 or TRBV12-4 and TRBJ1-4, with a weak D call TRBD1 (5 bases). This CDR3 has 12 amino acids. V shed 4 bases and J shed 8 bases, with 8 bases lying between them. The CDR3: CASSSRQEKLFF. DNA of the CDR3: TGTGCCAGCAGTTCGAGACAGGAAAAACTGTTTTTT.

The genes are TRBV5-4 and TRBJ2-2, with TRBD1 matching 8 bases. The CDR3 is made up of 16 amino acids. Germline CDR1 and CDR2: SGHNT and YYREEE (reference sequence). After removal of 4 bases from V and 6 bases from J, the junction contained 11 bases not matched to a gene. The CDR3: CASSIKGQGRPGELFF. As DNA, the CDR3 is TGTGCCAGCAGCATTAAAGGACAGGGAAGGCCCGGGGAGCTGTTTTTT.

This rearrangement joins TRBV5-1 to TRBJ1-1; D gene uncertain. The germline V gene encodes CDR1 SGHRS and CDR2 YFSETQ. The CDR3 consists of 13 residues. V lost 0 bases, J lost 5 bases, and 8 bases lay in between. CDR3 nucleotide sequence: TGCGCCAGCAGCTTGGCCCCGGGGACTGAAGCTTTCTTT. As protein: CASSLAPGTEAFF.

A single count supports this clone. The V gene is TRBV18, the J gene TRBJ2-5, with D hard to call. Trimming stripped 1 base from V and 4 bases from J, with 10 bases between. Per the germline V gene, CDR1 is KGHSH and CDR2 is LQKENI. The CDR3 is 14 amino acids. This CDR3 is CASSPLPGLETQYF. The CDR3, as DNA: TGTGCCAGCTCACCACTGCCCGGGTTAGAGACCCAGTACTTC.

The chain is built from TRBV15 and TRBJ1-2, with 9 nucleotides matching TRBD1. V shed 1 base and J 5 bases; nucleotides not matched to a gene: 2. CDR1 LNHNV and CDR2 YYDKDF come from the germline V gene (reference sequence). This CDR3 comprises 14 residues. CDR3 in amino acids: CATSRGDREYGYTF. CDR3 in DNA: TGTGCCACCAGCAGAGGGGACAGGGAATATGGCTACACCTTC.

CDR3 sequence: CASSPGTSGSYEQYF. DNA of the CDR3: TGTGCCAGTAGTCCCGGGACTAGCGGGAGCTACGAGCAGTACTTC. The chain is built from TRBV19 and TRBJ2-7; 14 bases are a match to TRBD2. The CDR3 length is 15 residues. V was pared by 5 bases and J by 3 bases, with 3 bases of the junction left unmatched. CDR1 is LNHDA, CDR2 SQIVND, per germline (reference sequence).

This chain uses TRBV28 with TRBJ2-4, with D hard to call. CDR3 length equals 14 residues. Deletions cut 7 bases from V and 1 base from J, with 11 bases between. From germline, CDR1 is MDHEN and CDR2 SYDVKM. The CDR3 spells CASTPLPAKNIQYF. CDR3 DNA: TGTGCCAGCACCCCACTACCGGCCAAAAACATTCAGTACTTC.

This chain links TRBV7-9 with TRBJ2-7, with 10 nucleotides matching TRBD1. Germline values: CDR1 SEHNR, CDR2 FQNEAQ (reference sequence). The CDR3 runs to 15 residues. J lost 4 bases, V lost 1 base, and 4 bases had no gene match. Written as DNA, the CDR3 is TGTGCCAGCAGCTTAGGGACAGGGGGAACTTACGAGCAGTACTTC. Residues: CASSLGTGGTYEQYF.

The chain is built from TRBV18 and TRBJ1-3; 7 bases agree with TRBD1. CDR1 KGHSH and CDR2 LQKENI come from the germline V gene. The CDR3 has 19 residues. Germline trimming cut 3 bases from V and 0 bases from J; bases unmatched to any gene: 14. This CDR3 reads CASSPPGTDFRSSGNTIYF. The CDR3 bases are TGTGCCAGCTCACCCCCCGGGACAGACTTTAGAAGCTCTGGAAACACCATATATTTT.

This chain links TRBV5-1 with TRBJ1-4; TRBD1 is a possible D gene (6 bases). V was pared by 3 bases and J by 3 bases, with 9 bases between. Germline lookup yields CDR1 SGHRS and CDR2 YFSETQ. The CDR3 totals 14 residues. The CDR3 coding sequence is TGCGCCAGCAGCTGGACAGCGGCTAATGAAAAACTGTTTTTT. This translates into CASSWTAANEKLFF.

This chain links TRBV3-1 (or the pseudogene TRBV3-2) with TRBJ1-1; D might be TRBD1 (5 bases). Germline V gene sequence: CDR1 LGHDT, CDR2 YNNKEL (reference sequence). The CDR3 runs 15 residues. The V and J ends lost 1 base and 8 bases respectively, with 17 bases between them. Here the CDR3 reads CASSQVDLRGGEAFF. The DNA for the CDR3 is TGTGCCAGCAGCCAAGTAGACTTGCGGGGCGGCGAAGCTTTCTTT.

The chain combines TRBV10-3 with TRBJ2-5, with TRBD1 matching over 8 bases. Germline loops: CDR1 ENHRY, CDR2 SYGVKD. The V and J ends lost 7 bases and 3 bases, in that order; junction bases with no gene match: 1. CDR3 length equals 12 residues. The CDR3 coding sequence is TGTGCCATCAAGGACAGGGAAGAGACCCAGTACTTC. Translating it yields CAIKDREETQYF.

The chain employs TRBV5-1 and TRBJ2-7, with D possibly TRBD2 on 5 matching bases. Trimming removed 0 bases at V and 2 bases at J, with 21 bases between. Germline V lookup: CDR1 SGHRS, CDR2 YFSETQ. The length of the CDR3 is 18 residues. CDR3 nucleotides: TGCGCCAGCAGCTTGGGGCCCCTCGCCCGGGATACCCCCTACGAGCAGTACTTC. Translated, it gives CASSLGPLARDTPYEQYF.

This clone was observed a single time. CDR3: CSVRDRVRYNEKLFF. The DNA for the CDR3 is TGCAGCGTCCGGGACAGGGTCAGATATAATGAAAAACTGTTTTTT. The chain recombines TRBV29-1 with TRBJ1-4; 9 positions match TRBD1. The CDR3 is 15 amino acids. Germline V CDR1 and CDR2: SQVTM, ANQGSEA. Trimming removed 6 bases from V and 4 bases from J; junction bases left unmatched: 9. Looking up the rest from reference TRBV29-1 and TRBJ1-4 gives the full variable domain: SAVISQKPSRDICQRGTSLTIQCQVDSQVTMMFWYRQQPGQSLTLIATANQGSEATYESGFVIDKFPISRPNLTFSTLTVSNMSPEDSSIYLCSVRDRVRYNEKLFFGSGTQLSVL.

The rearrangement uses TRBV6-5 and TRBJ2-2; possible D gene TRBD1, 6 bases. V shed 6 bases and J shed 4 bases, with 12 bases lying between them. CDR3 length: 14 amino acids. The germline CDR1 and CDR2 sequences are MNHEY and SVGAGI. The CDR3 DNA is TGTGCCAGCAGCGCACAGGGAAGCACCGGGGAGCTGTTTTTT. Translated: CASSAQGSTGELFF.

The V gene is TRBV10-3, the J gene TRBJ2-3, with D possibly being TRBD1 (7 bases). Germline V gene lookup returns CDR1 ENHRY and CDR2 SYGVKD. This CDR3 contains 19 residues. V shed 0 bases and J shed 2 bases, with 21 bases lying between them. The CDR3, as DNA: TGTGCCATCAGTGAGTCCCCTCTTCTCAGGGGGACTTTCACAGATACGCAGTATTTT. Translation: CAISESPLLRGTFTDTQYF.